This T cell receptor beta chain was profiled in a study of T cells in Graves' hyperthyroidism and ophthalmopathy. CDR1 and CDR2 (germline): LGHNA, YNFKEQ. The V and J ends lost 6 bases and 8 bases respectively, with 13 bases between them. The CDR3 loop spans 13 amino acids. The investigators amplified TCR beta CDR3 regions from RNA transcripts. First-round RT-PCR of the TCR CDR3 relied on the HTBI primer set. TCRdb re-derived calls from the multiplex PCR reads in MiXCR, one entry per CDR3 protein. The sample has about 400,000 distinct CDR3 sequences, about 13% seen once. Sequenced material: blood. The receptor was isolated from a young woman with Graves' hyperthyroidism. The J gene is TRBJ2-2, the V gene TRBV4-2, with D possibly matching TRBD2 (6 bases). In DNA form, the CDR3 reads TGTGCCAGCAGTTTAAAGGGGAGGGGGGAGCTGTTTTTT. It translates to CASSLKGRGELFF.